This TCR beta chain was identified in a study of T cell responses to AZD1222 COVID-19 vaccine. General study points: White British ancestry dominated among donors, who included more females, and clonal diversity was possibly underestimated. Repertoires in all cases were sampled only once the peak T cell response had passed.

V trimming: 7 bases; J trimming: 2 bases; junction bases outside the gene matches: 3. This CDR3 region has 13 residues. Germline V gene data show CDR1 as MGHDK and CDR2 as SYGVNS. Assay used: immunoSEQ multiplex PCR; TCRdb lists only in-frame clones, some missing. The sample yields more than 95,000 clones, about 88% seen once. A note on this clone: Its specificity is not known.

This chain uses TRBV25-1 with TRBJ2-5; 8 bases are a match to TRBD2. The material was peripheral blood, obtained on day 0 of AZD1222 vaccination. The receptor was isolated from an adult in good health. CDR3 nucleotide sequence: TGTGCCAGCATTGCGGGGGGACAAGAGACCCAGTACTTC. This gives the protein CASIAGGQETQYF.